Presented here are 30 T cell receptor beta chains from one specimen sequenced in a study of OX40 agonist ivuxolimab in advanced cancers. Libraries were prepared by immunoSEQ multiplex PCR; TCRdb keeps only in-frame clonotypes and omits some of them. The data show around 67,000 clones, 83% seen once. The specimen was CD4+ or CD8+ T cells sorted from blood, collected in a trial of the OX40 agonist ivuxolimab. All receptors derive from an adult with an advanced solid tumor such as melanoma, head and neck, liver or kidney cancer.

On this clone itself: Relative to the germline gene, one junction end is altered; a read error may explain this. The chain recombines TRBV18 with TRBJ1-5, with 10 positions matching TRBD1. The CDR3 consists of 15 residues. Per the germline V gene, CDR1 is KGHSH and CDR2 is LQKENI. The CDR3: CASSLPGQGNRPQHF. Written as DNA, the CDR3 is TGTGCCAGCTCACTCCCGGGACAGGGGAATCGGCCCCAGCATTTT.

The V and J genes are TRBV5-1 and TRBJ2-2; D is unresolved. Between the trimmed V and J ends, which lost 0 bases and 1 base, there was a span of 7 bases. Looked up from germline, CDR1 is SGHRS and CDR2 is YFSETQ. This CDR3 region has 15 residues. The CDR3 is CASSLGFGNTGELFF. The CDR3 DNA reads TGCGCCAGCAGCTTGGGGTTTGGGAACACCGGGGAGCTGTTTTTT.

The V gene is TRBV10-3, the J gene TRBJ2-5, with 7 bases that match TRBD2. The CDR3 has 14 residues. Germline assignment: CDR1 ENHRY and CDR2 SYGVKD. After removal of 9 bases from V and 0 bases from J, the junction contained 7 bases not matched to a gene. CDR3 protein: CAIQAGTYQETQYF. DNA of the CDR3: TGTGCCATACAAGCGGGGACGTACCAAGAGACCCAGTACTTC.

The chain carries TRBV5-4 and TRBJ2-7; D gene unclear. The V gene's germline CDR1 is SGHNT and CDR2 YYREEE (reference sequence). There are 13 residues in the CDR3. V dropped 1 base and J dropped 6 bases, with 11 bases sitting between them. The CDR3 is CASSLLARPEQYF. CDR3 DNA sequence: TGTGCCAGCAGCTTGCTTGCCCGACCCGAGCAGTACTTC.

The rearrangement uses TRBV29-1 and TRBJ2-3; D assignment may be TRBD1 or TRBD2 (5 bases each). CDR1 and CDR2 from the germline V gene are SQVTM and ANQGSEA. CDR3 length: 12 amino acids. Trimming shortened V by 3 bases and J by 3 bases, and 7 bases separated the two germline ends. CDR3 region: CSVDEGTDTQYF. Written as DNA, the CDR3 is TGCAGCGTTGACGAGGGGACAGATACGCAGTATTTT.

This sequence joins TRBV11-2 and TRBJ2-7; D possibly corresponds to TRBD1 (5 bases). Germline V gene sequence: CDR1 SGHAT, CDR2 FQNNGV. CDR3 length: 13 amino acids. Trimming pared 5 bases from V and 2 bases from J, leaving 10 bases between. The CDR3 sequence is CASSPRQPYEQYF. DNA for the CDR3: TGTGCCAGCAGCCCCCGACAGCCCTACGAGCAGTACTTC.

This clone has a handful of counts. This chain connects TRBV7-8 to TRBJ2-7; D is possibly TRBD1 (5 bases). Germline lookup yields CDR1 SGHVS and CDR2 FQNEAQ. Trimming left V 4 bases short and J 2 bases short, with 21 bases between. CDR3 length equals 17 residues. The DNA for the CDR3 is TGTGCCAGCAGCTCCGCGATAGGGGCGTTCGGTGCCTACGAGCAGTACTTC. Protein product: CASSSAIGAFGAYEQYF.

The chain couples TRBV18 to TRBJ2-3; D may be TRBD2 (5 bases). Germline V gene lookup returns CDR1 KGHSH and CDR2 LQKENI. Between the trimmed V and J ends, which lost 8 bases and 6 bases, there was a span of 12 bases. This CDR3 region has 12 residues. CDR3 DNA sequence: TGTGCCAGCCGAACTGAGGGTGATACGCAGTATTTT. Translating it yields CASRTEGDTQYF.

The V gene is TRBV9, the J gene TRBJ2-5; TRBD2 matches at 9 bases. J gave up 4 bases and V 3 bases, and 4 bases lay outside the gene matches. The CDR3 length is 14 residues. CDR1 and CDR2 from the germline V gene are SGDLS and YYNGEE. This CDR3 reads CASSAGTSSETQYF. CDR3 coding DNA: TGTGCCAGCAGCGCCGGGACTAGCTCAGAGACCCAGTACTTC.

The V and J genes are TRBV11-2 and TRBJ2-3; D is undetermined. In germline, CDR1 is SGHAT, CDR2 FQNNGV. The CDR3 is 15 amino acids. Trimming removed 3 bases from V and 2 bases from J, with 12 bases in between. In DNA, the CDR3 is TGTGCCAGCAGCTTGGTAAACAGCTTCACAGATACGCAGTATTTT. Encoded protein: CASSLVNSFTDTQYF.

This clone was counted once. Because the CDR3's place on the DNA is in doubt, the DNA is left out and the CDR3 is given as listed by TCRdb. The chain combines TRBV4-1 with TRBJ2-1; TRBD1 is the table's D call, not checked against the DNA. The germline CDR1 and CDR2 sequences are MGHRA and YSYEKL. The CDR3 comprises 14 residues, both ends counted. CDR3 sequence: CASGETELTHLRFF.

This rearrangement joins TRBV6-5 to TRBJ1-5; D may be TRBD1 (5 bases). Between the trimmed V and J ends, which lost 2 bases and 4 bases, there was a span of 9 bases. Germline V lookup: CDR1 MNHEY, CDR2 SVGAGI. The CDR3 is 14 amino acids. The CDR3 sequence: CASSYVGANQPQHF. CDR3 nucleotide sequence: TGTGCCAGCAGTTACGTTGGGGCGAATCAGCCCCAGCATTTT.

V and J are TRBV9 and TRBJ1-1; D is unclear. Germline assignment: CDR1 SGDLS and CDR2 YYNGEE. Deletions cut 0 bases from V and 2 bases from J, with 8 bases between. This CDR3 is built from 14 residues. The CDR3 here is CASSVGWGNTEAFF. In DNA form, the CDR3 reads TGTGCCAGCAGCGTAGGGTGGGGAAACACTGAAGCTTTCTTT.

V usage is TRBV6-1 and J usage is TRBJ1-5, with no clear D. Germline V gives CDR1 MNHNS, CDR2 SASEGT. The V gene lost 5 bases and the J gene lost 7 bases, with 9 bases spanning the gap. This CDR3 spans 12 amino acids. The CDR3 here is CASSPVGQPQHF. As DNA, the CDR3 is TGTGCCAGCAGTCCCGTTGGGCAGCCCCAGCATTTT.

This clone appeared once. The CDR3 DNA reads TGTGCCAGCAGCTTAAGCTCCAAGGGGGGCTCTGAAGCTTTCTTT. It encodes CASSLSSKGGSEAFF. The chain carries TRBV11-2 and TRBJ1-1; TRBD1 might be the D (6 bases). The CDR3 extends over 15 amino acids. Germline-derived CDR1 and CDR2 are SGHAT and FQNNGV. The ends were cut back, 2 bases at V and 6 bases at J, with 16 bases in the middle.

The chain carries TRBV7-9 and TRBJ2-7, with 7 bases aligning to TRBD1. This CDR3 spans 14 amino acids. Germline loops: CDR1 SEHNR, CDR2 FQNEAQ (reference sequence). J was trimmed by 3 bases and V by 5 bases; bases with no gene match: 7. The DNA of the CDR3 is TGTGCCAGCAGCCATCCGGGACAGAACTACGAGCAGTACTTC. It specifies CASSHPGQNYEQYF. Full variable domain (outside the CDR3, taken from reference TRBV7-9 and TRBJ2-7): DTGVSQNPRHKITKRGQNVTFRCDPISEHNRLYWYRQTLGQGPEFLTYFQNEAQLEKSRLLSDRFSAERPKGSFSTLEIQRTEQGDSAMYLCASSHPGQNYEQYFGPGTRLTVT.

The chain recombines TRBV15 with TRBJ1-2; D perhaps matches TRBD1 (5 bases). Deletions cut 1 base from V and 2 bases from J, with 8 bases between. The germline V gene encodes CDR1 LNHNV and CDR2 YYDKDF (reference sequence). The CDR3 contains 14 residues. As DNA, the CDR3 is TGTGCCACCAGCAGAGTTGGGGGAAACTATGGCTACACCTTC. Residues: CATSRVGGNYGYTF.

This chain links TRBV2 with TRBJ1-6; D ambiguous. CDR1 and CDR2 from the germline V gene are SNHLY and FYNNEI. CDR3 length: 15 residues. Trimming stripped 7 bases from V and 0 bases from J, with 10 bases between. CDR3 DNA sequence: TGTGCCAGCAAGACGCTAAGCTCCTATAATTCACCCCTCCACTTT. Protein: CASKTLSSYNSPLHF.

V gene TRBV19 combines with J gene TRBJ2-2; weak D call: TRBD1 (6 bases). This CDR3 region has 12 residues. The V end lost 8 bases, the J end lost 5 bases, and 9 bases lay between the germline ends. CDR1 and CDR2 from the germline V gene are LNHDA and SQIVND (reference sequence). The CDR3 loop reads CASHRATGELFF. The DNA for the CDR3 is TGTGCCAGTCACAGGGCGACCGGGGAGCTGTTTTTT.

The chain employs TRBV9 and TRBJ2-3; D gene uncertain. Trimming took off 2 bases at V and 5 bases at J, with 9 bases between the two ends. CDR1 is SGDLS and CDR2 is YYNGEE in the germline V gene. The CDR3 has 13 amino acids. In DNA form, the CDR3 reads TGTGCCAGCAGCGTCTACGCTTTAGATACGCAGTATTTT. Translating gives CASSVYALDTQYF.

The V and J genes are TRBV5-6 and TRBJ2-3; D uncertain. Trimming removed 0 bases at V and 2 bases at J, with 4 bases between. Germline V lookup: CDR1 SGHDT, CDR2 YYEEEE. The CDR3 has 13 amino acids. The CDR3 here is CASSLDYTDTQYF. In DNA, the CDR3 is TGTGCCAGCAGCTTGGATTACACAGATACGCAGTATTTT.

The gene calls are TRBV9 and TRBJ2-1; D could derive from TRBD1 or TRBD2 (5 bases each). Germline CDR1 and CDR2: SGDLS and YYNGEE. This CDR3 spans 15 amino acids. V lost 3 bases, J lost 7 bases, and 17 bases lay in between. This CDR3 reads CASSDARGRGNEQFF. The CDR3 region has the DNA TGTGCCAGCAGCGATGCCCGGGGCCGAGGGAATGAGCAGTTCTTC.

This clone was found a few times. V and J are TRBV6-5 and TRBJ2-1; possibly TRBD2 for D (5 bases). CDR1 is MNHEY, CDR2 SVGAGI, per germline. V was clipped by 7 bases and J by 6 bases, with 13 bases between them. This CDR3 comprises 13 residues. The CDR3 nucleotides read TGTGCCAGCAAGTCCGAGGCGGGCAATGAGCAGTTCTTC. Encoded protein: CASKSEAGNEQFF.

The chain combines TRBV5-1 with TRBJ2-7, with a possible D match to TRBD2 (5 bases). The V end was cut by 4 bases, the J end by 4 bases, with 6 bases between. Looked up from germline, CDR1 is SGHRS and CDR2 is YFSETQ. The CDR3 spans 11 residues. CDR3: CASSPGYEQYF. The CDR3 DNA reads TGCGCCAGCAGCCCGGGATACGAGCAGTACTTC.

DNA for the CDR3: TGTGCCAGCTCGGGGGGTTGGATCCTTCGTTCACCCCTCCACTTT. Translating gives CASSGGWILRSPLHF. This chain connects TRBV25-1 to TRBJ1-6, with D perhaps TRBD1 (5 bases). The CDR3 extends over 15 amino acids. V was cut by 8 bases and J by 9 bases, with 20 bases left in between. Germline V gene sequence: CDR1 MGHDK, CDR2 SYGVNS. Using reference TRBV25-1 and TRBJ1-6 for the parts outside the CDR3, the full variable domain is EADIYQTPRYLVIGTGKKITLECSQTMGHDKMYWYQQDPGMELHLIHYSYGVNSTEKGDLSSESTVSRIRTEHFPLTLESARPSHTSQYLCASSGGWILRSPLHFGNGTRLTVT.

V gene TRBV14 combines with J gene TRBJ1-1, with 9 bases lining up with TRBD1. The CDR3 has 14 residues. The junction had 5 bases not matched to a gene; V was cut back by 5 bases and J by 4 bases. Germline V gives CDR1 SGHDN, CDR2 FVKESK. CDR3 sequence reads: CASSALTGGTEAFF. As DNA, the CDR3 is TGTGCCAGCAGCGCATTGACAGGGGGCACTGAAGCTTTCTTT. The entire variable domain, with the rest obtained from reference TRBV14 and TRBJ1-1, is as follows: EAGVTQFPSHSVIEKGQTVTLRCDPISGHDNLYWYRRVMGKEIKFLLHFVKESKQDESGMPNNRFLAERTGGTYSTLKVQPAELEDSGVYFCASSALTGGTEAFFGQGTRLTVV.

The chain combines TRBV6-6 with TRBJ2-5; 8 nucleotides match TRBD2. Judging by the DNA end, TRBJ2-7 fits better; the J call may be wrong. In germline, CDR1 is MNHNY, CDR2 SVGAGI (reference sequence). The length of the CDR3 is 16 residues. CDR3 sequence reads: CASSFGLGTSSSEQYF. The CDR3 coding sequence is TGTGCCAGCAGTTTTGGGCTCGGGACTAGTAGTAGCGAGCAGTACTTC.

CDR3 protein: CASSPKRQGVYEQYF. Written as DNA, the CDR3 is TGTGCCAGCTCACCAAAGAGACAGGGTGTCTACGAGCAGTACTTC. The V and J genes are TRBV18 and TRBJ2-7; 7 bases line up with TRBD1. Germline assignment: CDR1 KGHSH and CDR2 LQKENI. J lost 3 bases, V lost 2 bases, and 7 bases had no gene match. The CDR3 extends over 15 amino acids.

This clone was detected a few times. This chain links TRBV5-4 with TRBJ2-7, with 7 bases matching TRBD2. The CDR3 extends over 13 amino acids. Germline CDR1 and CDR2: SGHNT and YYREEE (reference sequence). Germline trimming cut 0 bases from V and 6 bases from J; bases unmatched to any gene: 3. This CDR3 reads CASSLAGGFEQYF. The CDR3 DNA sequence: TGTGCCAGCAGCTTGGCGGGAGGTTTCGAGCAGTACTTC.

This clone appeared a single time. The genes are TRBV19 and TRBJ1-5, with 12 nucleotides matching TRBD1. CDR1 is LNHDA and CDR2 is SQIVND in the germline V gene (reference sequence). The trim removed 5 bases at V and 0 bases at J, leaving 5 bases unmatched. CDR3 length equals 17 residues. CDR3 nucleotide sequence: TGTGCCAGTAGTCCGGGACAGGGGGCAAATAGCAATCAGCCCCAGCATTTT. It codes for CASSPGQGANSNQPQHF.